A selection of T cell receptor beta chains follows, all from one sample in a study of STAT3 mutations in large granular lymphocyte leukemia. Clones were read by immunoSEQ multiplex PCR, and TCRdb kept only the in-frame ones, dropping some. The repertoire holds about 4,300 clones, with about 62% as singletons. Material for sequencing was PBMCs. The receptors were sampled from a human donor with T large granular lymphocyte leukemia. Some clones in this sample may be carry-over from other donors' samples. The CDR3 runs from the conserved cysteine through the conserved F or W. A D gene is named only where the DNA matches it firmly. The size field is filled for only some rows; it gives once, few, many or a size class.

d_gene: -
abundance: -
v_gene: TRBV7-9
j_gene: TRBJ1-4
CDR3nt: TGTGCCAGCAGCTTAGCCAGTCACGGAAAACTGTTTTTT
CDR3aa: CASSLASHGKLFF

d_gene: -
abundance: -
v_gene: TRBV29-1
j_gene: TRBJ2-2
CDR3nt: TGCAGCGGCATGGGGGTGACGAACACCGGGGAGCTGTTTTTT
CDR3aa: CSGMGVTNTGELFF

d_gene: -
abundance: few
v_gene: TRBV5-1
j_gene: TRBJ2-7
CDR3nt: TGCGCCAGCAGCTTGGGGACAGAAGGCTCCTACGAGCAGTACTTC
CDR3aa: CASSLGTEGSYEQYF

d_gene: -
abundance: few
v_gene: TRBV10-3
j_gene: TRBJ1-2
CDR3nt: TGTGCCATCAGTGACCCTACAGGGTTCAGCGGCGGCTACACCTTC
CDR3aa: CAISDPTGFSGGYTF

d_gene: -
abundance: few
v_gene: TRBV2
j_gene: TRBJ1-2
CDR3nt: TGTGCCAGCAGCGGGAACTTCTATGGCTACACCTTC
CDR3aa: CASSGNFYGYTF

d_gene: -
abundance: -
v_gene: TRBV6-5
j_gene: TRBJ2-7
CDR3nt: TGTGCCAGCAGTCACTCCTACGAGCAGTACTTC
CDR3aa: CASSHSYEQYF

d_gene: -
abundance: -
v_gene: TRBV5-1
j_gene: TRBJ1-6
CDR3nt: TGCGCCAGCAGCTTGGGTATGGGGTACACCTATAATTCACCCCTCCACTTT
CDR3aa: CASSLGMGYTYNSPLHF

d_gene: -
abundance: -
v_gene: TRBV7-9
j_gene: TRBJ2-7
CDR3nt: TGTGCCAGCAGCAACCCCGGGCACGAGCAGTACTTC
CDR3aa: CASSNPGHEQYF

d_gene: -
abundance: -
v_gene: TRBV29-1
j_gene: TRBJ2-7
CDR3nt: TGCAGCGTTGAATTTCCGGGGCGCTCCTACGAGCAGTACTTC
CDR3aa: CSVEFPGRSYEQYF

d_gene: -
abundance: medium-sized
v_gene: TRBV10-3
j_gene: TRBJ1-5
CDR3nt: TGTGCCATCGGGACGGGTGATAGCAATCAGCCCCAGCATTTT
CDR3aa: CAIGTGDSNQPQHF

d_gene: -
abundance: -
v_gene: TRBV30
j_gene: TRBJ2-7
CDR3nt: TGTGCCTGGAGTGGGACACCGTACGAGCAGTACTTC
CDR3aa: CAWSGTPYEQYF

d_gene: TRBD1
abundance: -
v_gene: TRBV5-4
j_gene: TRBJ2-7
CDR3nt: TGTGCCAGCAGCTTTACAGGGGGCTACGAGCAGTACTTC
CDR3aa: CASSFTGGYEQYF

d_gene: -
abundance: large
v_gene: TRBV9
j_gene: TRBJ2-3
CDR3nt: TGTGCCAGCAGCGTAGATAAAGCGATTAGCACAGATACGCAGTATTTT
CDR3aa: CASSVDKAISTDTQYF

d_gene: TRBD1
abundance: -
v_gene: TRBV30
j_gene: TRBJ2-3
CDR3nt: TGTGCTCAGGGGGATCGAGTTAATACGCAGTATTTT
CDR3aa: CAQGDRVNTQYF

d_gene: TRBD2
abundance: few
v_gene: TRBV27
j_gene: TRBJ2-7
CDR3nt: TGTGCCAGCAGTCTGCGACTAGCGGGAGGGCCCTACGAGCAGTACTTC
CDR3aa: CASSLRLAGGPYEQYF

d_gene: -
abundance: once
v_gene: TRBV20-1
j_gene: TRBJ2-3
CDR3nt: TGCAGTGCTATGTGGCCAGATACGCAGTATTTT
CDR3aa: CSAMWPDTQYF

d_gene: -
abundance: few
v_gene: TRBV27
j_gene: TRBJ2-7
CDR3nt: TGTGCCAGCAGTTTACTTCCTTGGACTCCCGTCGACGAGCAGTACTTC
CDR3aa: CASSLLPWTPVDEQYF

d_gene: -
abundance: -
v_gene: TRBV30
j_gene: TRBJ1-2
CDR3nt: TGTGCCTGGAGTCTAAGATATGGCTACACCTTC
CDR3aa: CAWSLRYGYTF

d_gene: TRBD1
abundance: -
v_gene: TRBV7-9
j_gene: TRBJ1-5
CDR3nt: TGTGCCAGCAGCTTTGCAGGGGGGAATCAGCCCCAGCATTTT
CDR3aa: CASSFAGGNQPQHF

d_gene: -
abundance: -
v_gene: TRBV4-3
j_gene: TRBJ1-2
CDR3nt: TGCGCCAGCAGCCAAGGGGTAATTAACTATGGCTACACCTTC
CDR3aa: CASSQGVINYGYTF

d_gene: -
abundance: -
v_gene: TRBV18
j_gene: TRBJ1-2
CDR3nt: TGTGCCAGCTCACCGATGGACGGGTTGAGTCTTGATGGCTACACCTTC
CDR3aa: CASSPMDGLSLDGYTF

d_gene: -
abundance: -
v_gene: TRBV30
j_gene: TRBJ2-7
CDR3nt: TGTGCCTGGAGTGTAACACCCTACGAGCAGTACTTC
CDR3aa: CAWSVTPYEQYF